The 30 T cell receptor beta chains reported below all come from one sample, sequenced in a study of post-analysis software for immune sequencing data. Whole-study findings and limits: Five or six TRBV segments, TRBV5-6, TRBV5-1 and TRBV20-1 among them, were found more frequent in patients than controls.

Unique molecular identifiers had been added to the TCR beta cDNA libraries. TCRdb used MiXCR to reprocess the PCR reads, holding one entry per CDR3 protein. Of roughly 540,000 distinct CDR3 sequences in the sample, less than 40% were seen once. These receptors' antigens are unknown. Sequencing input: blood. These receptor sequences come from a girl between 2 and 17 years old with multiple sclerosis.

This chain connects TRBV5-1 to TRBJ2-3; 7 bases agree with TRBD1. This CDR3 spans 13 amino acids. Losses at the gene ends were 4 bases for V and 8 bases for J; bases not matched to a gene: 7. Looked up from germline, CDR1 is SGHRS and CDR2 is YFSETQ. This CDR3 is CASSRTGEPTQYF. The CDR3 DNA sequence: TGCGCCAGCAGCAGAACAGGGGAACCTACGCAGTATTTT.

The chain recombines TRBV20-1 with TRBJ2-1; D might be TRBD2 (7 bases). There are 16 residues in the CDR3. V was shortened by 3 bases and J by 0 bases, with 15 bases between the two germline ends. Germline lookup yields CDR1 DFQATT and CDR2 SNEGSKA (reference sequence). CDR3 residues: CSAREDGGPSYNEQFF. For the CDR3, the DNA is TGCAGTGCTAGGGAGGACGGGGGGCCCTCCTACAATGAGCAGTTCTTC.

This clonotype has just a few counts. The rearrangement links TRBV10-1 to TRBJ2-1; D is possibly TRBD2 (5 bases). Deletions cut 2 bases from V and 2 bases from J, with 10 bases between. Germline values: CDR1 WNHNN, CDR2 SYGVQD (reference sequence). The CDR3 sequence is 15 residues long. CDR3 loop: CASSEAGSPYNEQFF. Written as DNA, the CDR3 is TGCGCCAGCAGTGAGGCGGGCAGCCCCTACAATGAGCAGTTCTTC.

The rearrangement uses TRBV12-3 or TRBV12-4 and TRBJ2-5; D remains ambiguous. The V and J ends lost 3 bases and 5 bases respectively, with 7 bases between them. The CDR3 runs to 12 residues. Written as DNA, the CDR3 is TGTGCCAGCAGTTTCTCGGCCGAGACCCAGTACTTC. Its protein is CASSFSAETQYF.

This clonotype was seen more than once but under ten times. At one end, the junction sequence differs from germline, possibly due to a read error. The chain couples TRBV12-3 or TRBV12-4 to TRBJ2-3, with unresolved D. This CDR3 has 14 residues. CDR3: CASSPTVSTDTQYF. The CDR3 DNA is TGTGCCAGCAGCCCCACAGTGAGCACAGATACGCAGTATTTC.

The chain combines TRBV12-3 or TRBV12-4 with TRBJ1-2; D ambiguous. Trimming took 7 bases from V and 0 from J, leaving 6 bases between them. This CDR3 is 12 amino acids long. CDR3 loop: CASTIANYGYTF. The CDR3 DNA reads as TGTGCCAGCACCATAGCTAACTATGGCTACACCTTC.

V and J are TRBV12-3 or TRBV12-4 and TRBJ2-5; 8 bases fit TRBD2. The CDR3 is 14 residues long. V shed 6 bases, J shed 2 bases, and the junction held 5 bases outside the gene matches. CDR3 sequence: CASSLPGGQETQYF. The CDR3 DNA sequence: TGTGCCAGCAGCTTACCGGGGGGGCAAGAGACCCAGTACTTC.

This clonotype was observed a handful of times. This rearrangement joins TRBV6-5 to TRBJ1-1; 8 bases line up with TRBD1. V lost 2 bases and J lost 7; bases outside the gene matches: 6. Germline V gives CDR1 MNHEY, CDR2 SVGAGI. The CDR3 runs to 14 residues. The CDR3 loop is CASSYTGQGFEAFF. DNA of the CDR3: TGTGCCAGCAGTTACACCGGACAGGGTTTTGAAGCTTTCTTT.

The chain links TRBV6-6 to TRBJ1-6; D is ambiguous. With 5 bases removed from V and 4 bases from J, the gap between germline ends came to 9 bases. There are 14 residues in the CDR3. CDR1 and CDR2 (germline): MNHNY, SVGAGI (reference sequence). For the CDR3, the DNA is TGTGCCAGCAGTCGGACGGAGTATAATTCACCCCTCCACTTT. Encoded protein: CASSRTEYNSPLHF.

The CDR3 spells CASSLAGGLRHNEQFF. CDR3 DNA sequence: TGTGCCAGCAGCTTGGCGGGGGGCCTAAGGCACAATGAGCAGTTCTTC. V usage is TRBV7-2 and J usage is TRBJ2-1; 8 bases map to TRBD2. CDR3 length: 16 residues. V shed 3 bases and J 5 bases; nucleotides not matched to a gene: 9. Germline CDR1 reads SGHTA; CDR2 reads FQGNSA.

A remark on this clonotype: The junction shows a germline mismatch at one end, possibly a read error. This chain uses TRBV5-1 with TRBJ2-3; D remains ambiguous. The germline gives CDR1 SGHRS, CDR2 YFSETQ. This CDR3 contains 13 residues. CDR3 coding DNA: TGCGCCAGCAGCTTACAAAGCATAGATACGCAGTATTTT. Its protein is CASSLQSIDTQYF.

There are a few counts of this clonotype. The chain couples TRBV20-1 to TRBJ1-2; D remains ambiguous. CDR1 is DFQATT, CDR2 SNEGSKA, per germline (reference sequence). The CDR3 has 13 amino acids. Trimming stripped 5 bases from V and 4 bases from J, with 14 bases between. The CDR3 protein is CSAPDTRGYGYTF. As DNA, the CDR3 is TGCAGTGCTCCAGACACACGGGGCTATGGCTACACCTTC.

The chain combines TRBV12-3 or TRBV12-4 with TRBJ2-1; D not resolved. The CDR3 covers 14 residues. With 5 bases removed from V and 9 bases from J, the gap between germline ends came to 17 bases. CDR3 region: CASSPVTLLGEQFF. The CDR3 region has the DNA TGTGCCAGCAGTCCCGTAACGTTACTGGGTGAGCAGTTCTTC.

The V gene is TRBV7-2, the J gene TRBJ2-1; TRBD1 is a possible D gene (6 bases). Germline V gives CDR1 SGHTA, CDR2 FQGNSA. This CDR3 has 15 amino acids. V lost 5 bases and J lost 2, with 13 bases in between. The CDR3 DNA sequence: TGTGCCAGCAGCCTCGGGACACTTACCTACAATGAGCAGTTCTTC. It codes for CASSLGTLTYNEQFF.

The chain's CDR3 is CSARGWGRERGSPLHF. The CDR3 nucleotides are TGCAGTGCTAGAGGGTGGGGCAGGGAAAGGGGATCACCCCTCCACTTT. V and J are TRBV20-1 and TRBJ1-6, with D perhaps TRBD1 (5 bases). This CDR3 has 16 amino acids. V gave up 1 base and J gave up 10 bases, with 20 bases separating them. The germline gives CDR1 DFQATT, CDR2 SNEGSKA (reference sequence).

The gene calls are TRBV5-6 and TRBJ1-3; the D is unclear. Germline values: CDR1 SGHDT, CDR2 YYEEEE. This CDR3 region has 15 residues. V lost 0 bases and J 0 bases, leaving 7 bases between the germline ends. Written as DNA, the CDR3 is TGTGCCAGCAGCTTGGTGGGGTCCTCTGGAAACACCATATATTTT. Its protein product is CASSLVGSSGNTIYF.

This chain uses TRBV5-6 with TRBJ2-7, with a possible D match to TRBD1 (8 bases). Trimming stripped 1 base from V and 4 bases from J, with 15 bases between. Germline CDR1 SGHDT, CDR2 YYEEEE. There are 15 residues in the CDR3. The CDR3 here is CASSLLSGTGYEQYF. The CDR3 DNA reads TGTGCCAGCAGCTTGTTAAGCGGGACAGGATACGAGCAGTACTTC.

The chain employs TRBV5-1 and TRBJ2-3; 7 bases map to TRBD1. The CDR3 sequence is 16 residues long. Germline V gene lookup returns CDR1 SGHRS and CDR2 YFSETQ. V was clipped by 0 bases and J by 1 base; unmatched bases: 5. In nucleotides, the CDR3 is TGCGCCAGCAGCTTGGGGGCTCAGGGGGGCACAGATACGCAGTATTTT. Translation: CASSLGAQGGTDTQYF.

The chain has TRBV5-4 and TRBJ2-3; D is perhaps TRBD1 or TRBD2 (6 bases each). CDR3 length: 16 amino acids. V was cut by 5 bases and J by 0 bases, with 16 bases left in between. Germline V lookup: CDR1 SGHNT, CDR2 YYREEE (reference sequence). CDR3 sequence (DNA): TGTGCCAGCAGAGTGGACGGGGGCTCTAGCACAGATACGCAGTATTTT. Amino acid sequence: CASRVDGGSSTDTQYF.

This rearrangement joins TRBV25-1 to TRBJ1-2; D is unclear. CDR1 is MGHDK and CDR2 is SYGVNS in the germline V gene. V was trimmed by 11 bases and J by 0 bases, leaving 16 bases between them. The CDR3 consists of 14 residues. For the CDR3, the DNA is TGTGCCTGCCAGCCCCCAGAGACTAACTATGGCTACACCTTC. It translates to CACQPPETNYGYTF.

This clonotype appeared a few times. This rearrangement joins TRBV4-1 to TRBJ2-5; D is ambiguous. The CDR3 consists of 13 residues. Trimming stripped 4 bases from V and 5 bases from J, with 11 bases between. CDR1 is MGHRA and CDR2 is YSYEKL in the germline V gene. CDR3 region: CASSLRARETQYF. Written as DNA, the CDR3 is TGCGCCAGCAGCCTCCGGGCTCGGGAGACCCAGTACTTC.

The chain couples TRBV10-3 to TRBJ2-7, with 8 nucleotides matching TRBD1. The CDR3 contains 15 residues. Germline V gives CDR1 ENHRY, CDR2 SYGVKD. V was pared by 2 bases and J by 5 bases, with 8 bases of the junction left unmatched. CDR3 loop: CAISENQGAANEQYF. DNA of the CDR3: TGTGCCATCAGTGAGAACCAGGGGGCTGCCAACGAGCAGTACTTC.

For this clonotype: With a much larger clone just one base away, this may be a read error. The chain links TRBV7-9 to TRBJ2-7; 9 bases fit TRBD1. The CDR3 covers 14 residues. CDR1 is SEHNR, CDR2 FQNEAQ, per germline (reference sequence). CDR3 sequence: CVSSLPGQGYEQYF. The DNA of the CDR3 is TGTGTCAGCAGCTTACCGGGACAGGGCTACGAGCAGTACTTC.

The rearrangement joins TRBV12-3 or TRBV12-4 to TRBJ1-1; the D gene is possibly TRBD1 (6 bases). The CDR3 totals 13 residues. Trimming removed 3 bases from V and 6 bases from J, with 11 bases in between. CDR3 loop: CASSFREGAEAFF. In DNA form, the CDR3 reads TGTGCCAGCAGTTTTCGAGAGGGGGCTGAAGCTTTCTTT.

Concerning this clonotype: A much larger clone lies a single base off, so this may be a read error. The genes are TRBV6-1 and TRBJ2-4, with a weak D call TRBD2 (5 bases). Per germline, CDR1 MNHNS and CDR2 SASEGT. V was cut by 3 bases and J by 0 bases, with 9 bases left in between. The CDR3 is made up of 15 amino acids. The CDR3 region is CASSERRLAKNIQYF. CDR3 bases: TGTGCCAGCAGTGAGAGGAGGCTAGCCAAAAACATTCAGTACTTC.

The chain carries TRBV6-6 and TRBJ2-7; D call uncertain. Trimming removed 4 bases at V and 6 bases at J, with 16 bases between. From germline, CDR1 is MNHNY and CDR2 SVGAGI (reference sequence). The CDR3 runs to 14 residues. In nucleotides, the CDR3 is TGTGCCAGCAGTTCCTATGATTACAGAGGCGAGCAGTACTTC. It codes for CASSSYDYRGEQYF.

This clonotype occurred once. In DNA form, the CDR3 reads TGTGCCAGCAGCTTAGATGGGGACAGGGAACTAAACACCGGGGAGCTGTTTTTT. This sequence encodes CASSLDGDRELNTGELFF. The genes are TRBV11-3 and TRBJ2-2, with 9 bases aligning to TRBD1. This CDR3 has 18 residues. The junction had 7 bases not matched to a gene; V was cut back by 0 bases and J by 2 bases. Germline V CDR1 and CDR2: SGHNT, YENEEA. The whole variable domain, filled in from reference TRBV11-3 and TRBJ2-2, reads EAGVVQSPRYKIIEKKQPVAFWCNPISGHNTLYWYLQNLGQGPELLIRYENEEAVDDSQLPKDRFSAERLKGVDSTLKIQPAELGDSAVYLCASSLDGDRELNTGELFFGEGSRLTVL.

The chain links TRBV21-1 to TRBJ1-5; no check of the table's D call, TRBD1, against the DNA was made. TRBV21-1 is a recognized pseudogene. This CDR3 spans 14 amino acids. The CDR3 protein is CASSKGTEDQPQHF. As DNA, the CDR3 is TGTGCCAGCAGCAAAGGGACAGAGGATCAGCCCCAGCATTTT.

The chain recombines TRBV10-3 with TRBJ2-3; 8 nucleotides line up with TRBD2. The CDR3 is 15 amino acids. After removal of 3 bases from V and 0 bases from J, the junction contained 2 bases not matched to a gene. Germline V gene lookup returns CDR1 ENHRY and CDR2 SYGVKD. In nucleotides, the CDR3 is TGTGCCATCAGTGACATAGCGGGGAGCACAGATACGCAGTATTTT. Translation: CAISDIAGSTDTQYF.

This clonotype occurred a few times. This chain joins TRBV19 and TRBJ2-3, with 8 bases aligning to TRBD1. J gave up 1 base and V 1 base, and 7 bases lay outside the gene matches. From germline, CDR1 is LNHDA and CDR2 SQIVND (reference sequence). The CDR3 contains 17 residues. The CDR3, as DNA: TGTGCCAGTAGTATAGGTGCAGGGGGCGCGGGCACAGATACGCAGTATTTT. This encodes CASSIGAGGAGTDTQYF. Combining the CDR3 with reference TRBV19 and TRBJ2-3 gives the whole variable domain DGGITQSPKYLFRKEGQNVTLSCEQNLNHDAMYWYRQDPGQGLRLIYYSQIVNDFQKGDIAEGYSVSREKKESFPLTVTSAQKNPTAFYLCASSIGAGGAGTDTQYFGPGTRLTVL.